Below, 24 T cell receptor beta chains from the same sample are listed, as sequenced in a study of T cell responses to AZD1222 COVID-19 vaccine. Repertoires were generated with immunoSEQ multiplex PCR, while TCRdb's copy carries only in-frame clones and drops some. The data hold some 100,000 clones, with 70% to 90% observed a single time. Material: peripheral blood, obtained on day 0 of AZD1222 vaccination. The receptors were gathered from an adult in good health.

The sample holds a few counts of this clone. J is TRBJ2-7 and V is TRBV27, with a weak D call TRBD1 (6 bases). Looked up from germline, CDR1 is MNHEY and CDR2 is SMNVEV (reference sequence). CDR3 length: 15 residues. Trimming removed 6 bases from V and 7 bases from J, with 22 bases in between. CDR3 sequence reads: CASRTVRGKGMEQYF. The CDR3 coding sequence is TGTGCCAGCAGAACGGTGAGGGGGAAAGGGATGGAGCAGTACTTC.

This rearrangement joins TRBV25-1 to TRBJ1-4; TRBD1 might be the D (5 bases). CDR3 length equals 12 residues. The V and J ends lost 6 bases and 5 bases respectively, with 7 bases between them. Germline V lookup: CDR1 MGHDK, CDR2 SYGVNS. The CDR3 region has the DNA TGTGCCAGCAGGCAGGGAAATGAAAAACTGTTTTTT. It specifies CASRQGNEKLFF.

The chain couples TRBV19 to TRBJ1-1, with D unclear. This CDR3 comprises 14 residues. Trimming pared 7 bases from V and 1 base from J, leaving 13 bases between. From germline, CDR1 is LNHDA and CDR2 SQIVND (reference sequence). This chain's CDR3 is CASKDGARNTEAFF. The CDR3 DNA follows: TGTGCCAGTAAGGACGGAGCAAGGAACACTGAAGCTTTCTTT. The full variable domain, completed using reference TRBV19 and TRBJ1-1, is DGGITQSPKYLFRKEGQNVTLSCEQNLNHDAMYWYRQDPGQGLRLIYYSQIVNDFQKGDIAEGYSVSREKKESFPLTVTSAQKNPTAFYLCASKDGARNTEAFFGQGTRLTVV.

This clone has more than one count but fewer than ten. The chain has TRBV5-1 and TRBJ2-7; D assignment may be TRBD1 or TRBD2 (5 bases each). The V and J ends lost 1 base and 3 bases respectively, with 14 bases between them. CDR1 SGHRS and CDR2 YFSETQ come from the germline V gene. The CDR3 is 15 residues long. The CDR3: CASSLSPGPLYEQYF. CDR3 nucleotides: TGCGCCAGCAGCTTGTCGCCGGGACCCCTCTACGAGCAGTACTTC.

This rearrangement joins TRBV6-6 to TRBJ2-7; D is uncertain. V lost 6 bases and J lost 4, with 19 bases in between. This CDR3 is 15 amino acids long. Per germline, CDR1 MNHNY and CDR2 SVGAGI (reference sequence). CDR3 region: CASSRPRGSSYEQYF. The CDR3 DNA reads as TGTGCCAGCAGCCGACCTCGCGGTTCTAGTTACGAGCAGTACTTC.

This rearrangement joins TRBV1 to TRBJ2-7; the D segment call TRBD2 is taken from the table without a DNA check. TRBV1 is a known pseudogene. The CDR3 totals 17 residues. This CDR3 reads CTSSQDRREGLRDEQYF. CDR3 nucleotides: TGCACCAGCAGCCAAGACAGGCGGGAGGGCCTTAGGGACGAGCAGTACTTC.

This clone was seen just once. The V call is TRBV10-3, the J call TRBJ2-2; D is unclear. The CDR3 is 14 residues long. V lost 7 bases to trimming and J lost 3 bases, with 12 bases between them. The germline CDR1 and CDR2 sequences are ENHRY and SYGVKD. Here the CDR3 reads CAIKAWEDTGELFF. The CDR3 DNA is TGTGCCATCAAGGCCTGGGAAGACACCGGGGAGCTGTTTTTT.

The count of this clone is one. CDR3 sequence (DNA): TGCGCCAGCAGCTTGGTTGGGTCAGGAGGGAATTCACCCCTCCACTTT. Residues: CASSLVGSGGNSPLHF. The chain recombines TRBV5-1 with TRBJ1-6; D is uncertain. Deletions cut 0 bases from V and 7 bases from J, with 14 bases between. CDR3 size: 16 residues. CDR1 is SGHRS, CDR2 YFSETQ, per germline. Using reference TRBV5-1 and TRBJ1-6 for the parts outside the CDR3, the full variable domain is KAGVTQTPRYLIKTRGQQVTLSCSPISGHRSVSWYQQTPGQGLQFLFEYFSETQRNKGNFPGRFSGRQFSNSRSEMNVSTLELGDSALYLCASSLVGSGGNSPLHFGNGTRLTVT.

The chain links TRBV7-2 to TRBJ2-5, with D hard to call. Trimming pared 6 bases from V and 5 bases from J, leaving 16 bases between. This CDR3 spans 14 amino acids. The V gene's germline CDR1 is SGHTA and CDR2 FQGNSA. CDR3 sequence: CASSPIRRVETQYF. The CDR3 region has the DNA TGTGCCAGCAGTCCCATTCGTAGGGTGGAGACCCAGTACTTC.

CDR3 coding DNA: TGTGCCAGCAGCCAGGGACTAGCGGGGCCCACAGATACGCAGTATTTT. It codes for CASSQGLAGPTDTQYF. V and J are TRBV3-1 (or the pseudogene TRBV3-2) and TRBJ2-3; TRBD2 matches at 13 bases. Unmatched junction bases numbered 2, after V lost 3 bases and J lost 2 bases. Per the germline V gene, CDR1 is LGHDT and CDR2 is YNNKEL (reference sequence). The length of the CDR3 is 16 residues.

The CDR3 here is CASSLAALAGETQYF. CDR3 coding DNA: TGTGCCAGCAGCTTAGCCGCCCTAGCGGGGGAGACCCAGTACTTC. The V call is TRBV7-9, the J call TRBJ2-5; 9 bases match TRBD2. The CDR3 totals 15 residues. The V segment lost 0 bases and the J segment 5 bases; nucleotides outside the gene matches: 4. The germline V gene has CDR1 SEHNR and CDR2 FQNEAQ (reference sequence). Full variable domain (outside the CDR3, taken from reference TRBV7-9 and TRBJ2-5): DTGVSQNPRHKITKRGQNVTFRCDPISEHNRLYWYRQTLGQGPEFLTYFQNEAQLEKSRLLSDRFSAERPKGSFSTLEIQRTEQGDSAMYLCASSLAALAGETQYFGPGTRLLVL.

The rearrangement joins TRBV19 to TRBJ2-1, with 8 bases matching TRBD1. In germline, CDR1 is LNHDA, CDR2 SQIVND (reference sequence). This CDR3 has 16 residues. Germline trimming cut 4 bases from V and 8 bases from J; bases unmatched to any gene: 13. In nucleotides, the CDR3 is TGTGCCAGTAGTACCTTCACCGGGACAGGCCTCGATGAGCAGTTCTTC. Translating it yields CASSTFTGTGLDEQFF.

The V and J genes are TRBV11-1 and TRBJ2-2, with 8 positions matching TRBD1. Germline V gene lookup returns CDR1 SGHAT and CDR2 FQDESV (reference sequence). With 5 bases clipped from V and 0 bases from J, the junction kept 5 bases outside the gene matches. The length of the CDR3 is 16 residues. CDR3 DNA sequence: TGTGCCAGCAGCAAAGGGACAGGATCGAACACCGGGGAGCTGTTTTTT. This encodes CASSKGTGSNTGELFF.

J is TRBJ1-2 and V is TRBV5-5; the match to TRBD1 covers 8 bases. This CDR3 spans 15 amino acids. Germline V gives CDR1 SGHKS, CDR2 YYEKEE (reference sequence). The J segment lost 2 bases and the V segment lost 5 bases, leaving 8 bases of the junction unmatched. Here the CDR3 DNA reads TGTGCCAGCAGACTCAGGGGGCAGGGAAACTATGGCTACACCTTC. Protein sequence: CASRLRGQGNYGYTF. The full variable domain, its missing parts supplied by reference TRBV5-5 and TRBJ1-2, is DAGVTQSPTHLIKTRGQQVTLRCSPISGHKSVSWYQQVLGQGPQFIFQYYEKEERGRGNFPDRFSARQFPNYSSELNVNALLLGDSALYLCASRLRGQGNYGYTFGSGTRLTVV.

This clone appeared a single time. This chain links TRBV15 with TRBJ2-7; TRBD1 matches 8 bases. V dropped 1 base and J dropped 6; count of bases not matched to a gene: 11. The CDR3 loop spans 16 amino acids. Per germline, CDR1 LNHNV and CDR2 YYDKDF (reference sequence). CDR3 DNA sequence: TGTGCCACCAGCAGAGTTGGGACAGGACCCTTTCGCGAGCAGTACTTC. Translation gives CATSRVGTGPFREQYF.

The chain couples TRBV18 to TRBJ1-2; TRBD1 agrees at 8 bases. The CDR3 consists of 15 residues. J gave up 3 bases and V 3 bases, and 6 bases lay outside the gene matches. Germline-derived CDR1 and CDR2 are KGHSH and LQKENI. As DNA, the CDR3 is TGTGCCAGCTCACCGGGGCAGGGGGCGGACTATGGCTACACCTTC. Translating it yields CASSPGQGADYGYTF. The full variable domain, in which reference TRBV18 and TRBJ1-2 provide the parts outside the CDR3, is NAGVMQNPRHLVRRRGQEARLRCSPMKGHSHVYWYRQLPEEGLKFMVYLQKENIIDESGMPKERFSAEFPKEGPSILRIQQVVRGDSAAYFCASSPGQGADYGYTFGSGTRLTVV.

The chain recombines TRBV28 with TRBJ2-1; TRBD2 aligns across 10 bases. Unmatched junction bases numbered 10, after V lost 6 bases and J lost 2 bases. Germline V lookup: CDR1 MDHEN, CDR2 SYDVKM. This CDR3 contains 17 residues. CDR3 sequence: CASRRTSGIFPYNEQFF. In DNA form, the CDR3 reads TGTGCCAGCAGGAGAACTAGCGGGATTTTTCCCTACAATGAGCAGTTCTTC.

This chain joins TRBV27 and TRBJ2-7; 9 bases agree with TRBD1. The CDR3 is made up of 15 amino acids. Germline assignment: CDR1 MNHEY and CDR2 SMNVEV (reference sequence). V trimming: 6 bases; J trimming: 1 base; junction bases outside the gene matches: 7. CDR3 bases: TGTGCCAGCAGCTCACCGGGACAGGGATCCTACGAGCAGTACTTC. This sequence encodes CASSSPGQGSYEQYF.

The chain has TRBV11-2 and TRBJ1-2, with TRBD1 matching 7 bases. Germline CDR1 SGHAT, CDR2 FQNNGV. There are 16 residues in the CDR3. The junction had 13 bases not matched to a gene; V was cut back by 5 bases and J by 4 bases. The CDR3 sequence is CASSRQGEGTLYGYTF. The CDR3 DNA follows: TGTGCCAGCAGCCGACAGGGAGAGGGGACCCTCTATGGCTACACCTTC.

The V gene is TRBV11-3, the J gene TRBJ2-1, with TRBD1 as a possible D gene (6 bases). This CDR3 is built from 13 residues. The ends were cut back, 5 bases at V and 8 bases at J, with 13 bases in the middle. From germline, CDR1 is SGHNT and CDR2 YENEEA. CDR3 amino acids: CASSQNRVDEQFF. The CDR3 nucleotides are TGTGCCAGCAGCCAGAACAGGGTCGATGAGCAGTTCTTC.

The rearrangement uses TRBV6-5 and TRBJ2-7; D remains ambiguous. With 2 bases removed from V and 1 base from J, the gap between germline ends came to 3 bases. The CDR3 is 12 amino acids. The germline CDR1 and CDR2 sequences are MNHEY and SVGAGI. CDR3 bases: TGTGCCAGCAGTTACAATTCCTACGAGCAGTACTTC. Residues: CASSYNSYEQYF.

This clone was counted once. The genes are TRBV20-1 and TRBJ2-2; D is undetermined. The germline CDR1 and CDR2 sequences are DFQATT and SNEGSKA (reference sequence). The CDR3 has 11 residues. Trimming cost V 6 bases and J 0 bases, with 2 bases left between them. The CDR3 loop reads CSATNTGELFF. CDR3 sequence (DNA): TGCAGTGCCACGAACACCGGGGAGCTGTTTTTT.

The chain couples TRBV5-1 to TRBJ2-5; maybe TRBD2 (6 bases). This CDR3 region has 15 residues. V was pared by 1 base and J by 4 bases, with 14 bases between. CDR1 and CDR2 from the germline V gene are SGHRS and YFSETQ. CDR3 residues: CASSLWYGGVETQYF. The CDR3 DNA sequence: TGCGCCAGCAGCTTGTGGTACGGCGGGGTAGAGACCCAGTACTTC.

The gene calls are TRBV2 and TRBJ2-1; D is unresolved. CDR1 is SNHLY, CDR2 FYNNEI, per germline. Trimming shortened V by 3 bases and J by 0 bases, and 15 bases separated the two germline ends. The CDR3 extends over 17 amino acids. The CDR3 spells CASSDPASTSSYNEQFF. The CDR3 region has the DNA TGTGCCAGCAGTGATCCGGCAAGCACAAGCTCCTACAATGAGCAGTTCTTC.